This T cell receptor beta chain was found in a study of early T cells in non-severe SARS-CoV-2 infection. The table lists this clonotype with many counts. From germline, CDR1 is LNHDA and CDR2 SQIVND (reference sequence). The CDR3 covers 15 residues. V was trimmed by 0 bases and J by 4 bases, leaving 10 bases between them. TCRdb re-called the 5' RACE reads through MiXCR, storing one row per CDR3 protein. In the table there are tens of thousands of distinct CDR3 sequences, just over 20% of which are singletons. V gene TRBV19 combines with J gene TRBJ1-5; D is possibly TRBD1 (6 bases). The clonotype comes from an adult who was a healthcare worker with PCR-confirmed SARS-CoV-2 infection or an uninfected control (not recorded which). The sample was whole blood, taken at baseline. The CDR3 loop is CASSIDGTLNQPQHF. CDR3 DNA: TGTGCCAGTAGTATAGACGGGACACTAAATCAGCCCCAGCATTTT.